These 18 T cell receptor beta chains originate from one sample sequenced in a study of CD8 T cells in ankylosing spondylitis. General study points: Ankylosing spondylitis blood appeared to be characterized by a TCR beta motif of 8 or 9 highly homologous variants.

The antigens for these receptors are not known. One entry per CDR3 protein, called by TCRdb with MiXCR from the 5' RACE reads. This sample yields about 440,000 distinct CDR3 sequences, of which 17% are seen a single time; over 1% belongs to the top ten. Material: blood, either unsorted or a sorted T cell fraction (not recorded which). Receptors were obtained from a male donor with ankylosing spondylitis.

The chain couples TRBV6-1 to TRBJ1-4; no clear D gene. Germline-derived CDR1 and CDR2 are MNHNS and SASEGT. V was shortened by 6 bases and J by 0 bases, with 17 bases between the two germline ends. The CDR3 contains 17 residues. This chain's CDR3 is CASSLPSLAATNEKLFF. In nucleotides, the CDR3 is TGTGCCAGCAGCCTCCCCTCTCTGGCTGCAACTAATGAAAAACTGTTTTTT.

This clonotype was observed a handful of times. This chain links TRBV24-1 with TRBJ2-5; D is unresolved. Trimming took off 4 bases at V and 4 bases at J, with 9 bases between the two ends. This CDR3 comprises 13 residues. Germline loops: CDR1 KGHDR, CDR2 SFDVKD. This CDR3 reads CATSDPRGETQYF. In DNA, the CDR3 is TGTGCCACCAGTGACCCCCGTGGAGAGACCCAGTACTTC.

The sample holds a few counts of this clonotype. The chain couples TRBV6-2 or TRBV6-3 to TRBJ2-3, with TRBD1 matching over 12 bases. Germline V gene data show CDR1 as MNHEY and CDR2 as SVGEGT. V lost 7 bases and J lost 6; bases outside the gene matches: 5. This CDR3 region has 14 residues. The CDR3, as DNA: TGTGCCAGCATCTGGGACAGGGGGCCTGATACGCAGTATTTT. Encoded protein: CASIWDRGPDTQYF.

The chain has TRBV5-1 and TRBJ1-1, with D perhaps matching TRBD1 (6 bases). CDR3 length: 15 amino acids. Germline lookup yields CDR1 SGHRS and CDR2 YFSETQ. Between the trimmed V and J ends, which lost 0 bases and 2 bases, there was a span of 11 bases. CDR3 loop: CASSLEGGPNTEAFF. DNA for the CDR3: TGCGCCAGCAGCTTGGAAGGGGGTCCAAACACTGAAGCTTTCTTT.

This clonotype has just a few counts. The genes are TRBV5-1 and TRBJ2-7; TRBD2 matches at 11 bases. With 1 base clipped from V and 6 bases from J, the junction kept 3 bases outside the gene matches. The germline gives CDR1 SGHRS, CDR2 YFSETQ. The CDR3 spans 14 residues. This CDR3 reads CASSLTGTSGEQYF. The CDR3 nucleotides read TGCGCCAGCAGCTTGACCGGGACTAGCGGCGAGCAGTACTTC. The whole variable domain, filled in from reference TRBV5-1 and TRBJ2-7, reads KAGVTQTPRYLIKTRGQQVTLSCSPISGHRSVSWYQQTPGQGLQFLFEYFSETQRNKGNFPGRFSGRQFSNSRSEMNVSTLELGDSALYLCASSLTGTSGEQYFGPGTRLTVT.

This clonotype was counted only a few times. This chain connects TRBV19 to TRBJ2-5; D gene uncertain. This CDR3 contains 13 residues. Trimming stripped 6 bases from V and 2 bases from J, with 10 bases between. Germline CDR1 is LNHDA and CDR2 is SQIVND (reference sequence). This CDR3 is CASRPRVQETQYF. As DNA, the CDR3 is TGTGCCAGTAGGCCCCGAGTACAAGAGACCCAGTACTTC.

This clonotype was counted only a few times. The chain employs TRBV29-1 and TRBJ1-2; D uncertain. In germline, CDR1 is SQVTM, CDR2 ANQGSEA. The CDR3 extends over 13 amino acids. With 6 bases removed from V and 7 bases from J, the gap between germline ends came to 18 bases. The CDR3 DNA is TGCAGCGTGGGGTTTGGGCAGCCAAGTGGCTACACCTTC. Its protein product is CSVGFGQPSGYTF.

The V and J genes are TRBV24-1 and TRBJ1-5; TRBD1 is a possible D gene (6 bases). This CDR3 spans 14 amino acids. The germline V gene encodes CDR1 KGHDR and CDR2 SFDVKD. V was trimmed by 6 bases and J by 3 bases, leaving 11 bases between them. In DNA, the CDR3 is TGTGCCACCAGTAGCAGGGGCCACAATCAGCCCCAGCATTTT. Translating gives CATSSRGHNQPQHF.

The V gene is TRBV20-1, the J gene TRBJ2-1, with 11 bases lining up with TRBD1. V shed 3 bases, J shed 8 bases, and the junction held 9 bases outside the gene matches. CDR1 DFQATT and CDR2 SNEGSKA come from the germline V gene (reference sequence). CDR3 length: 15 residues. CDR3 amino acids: CSASLDRGLGYEQFF. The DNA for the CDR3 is TGCAGTGCTAGCCTGGACAGGGGGCTGGGGTATGAGCAGTTCTTC.

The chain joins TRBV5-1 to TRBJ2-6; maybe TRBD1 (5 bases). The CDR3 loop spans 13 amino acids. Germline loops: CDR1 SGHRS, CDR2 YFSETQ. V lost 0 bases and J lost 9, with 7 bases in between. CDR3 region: CASSLGGSNVLTF. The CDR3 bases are TGCGCCAGCAGCTTGGGGGGCAGCAACGTCCTGACTTTC.

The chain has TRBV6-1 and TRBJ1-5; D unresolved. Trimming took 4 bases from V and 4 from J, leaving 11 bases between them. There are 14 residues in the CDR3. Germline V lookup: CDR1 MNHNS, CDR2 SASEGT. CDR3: CASSVEPGNQPQHF. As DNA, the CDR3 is TGTGCCAGCAGTGTGGAACCTGGGAATCAGCCCCAGCATTTT.

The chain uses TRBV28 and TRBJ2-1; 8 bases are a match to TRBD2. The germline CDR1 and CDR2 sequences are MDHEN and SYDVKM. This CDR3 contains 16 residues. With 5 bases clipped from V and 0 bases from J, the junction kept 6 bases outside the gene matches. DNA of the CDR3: TGTGCCAGCAGTCCGGGAGGGCATACCTCCTACAATGAGCAGTTCTTC. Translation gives CASSPGGHTSYNEQFF.

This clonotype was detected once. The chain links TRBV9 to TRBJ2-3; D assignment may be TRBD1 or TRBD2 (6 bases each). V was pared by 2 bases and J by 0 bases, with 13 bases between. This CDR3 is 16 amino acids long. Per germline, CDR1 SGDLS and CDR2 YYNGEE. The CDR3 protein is CASSVLPGASTDTQYF. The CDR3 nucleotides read TGTGCCAGCAGCGTCTTACCGGGGGCTAGCACAGATACGCAGTATTTT.

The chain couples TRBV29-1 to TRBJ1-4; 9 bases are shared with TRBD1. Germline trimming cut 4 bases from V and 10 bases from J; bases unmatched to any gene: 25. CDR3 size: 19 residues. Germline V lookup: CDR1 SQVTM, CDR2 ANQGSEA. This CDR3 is CSVATAYSKWGQGMGKLFF. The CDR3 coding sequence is TGCAGCGTTGCCACCGCATATTCAAAGTGGGGACAGGGAATGGGAAAACTGTTTTTT.

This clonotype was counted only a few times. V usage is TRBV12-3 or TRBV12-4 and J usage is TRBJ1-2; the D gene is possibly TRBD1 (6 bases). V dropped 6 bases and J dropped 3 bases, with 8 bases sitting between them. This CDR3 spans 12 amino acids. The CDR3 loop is CASRRGDYGYTF. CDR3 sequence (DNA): TGTGCCAGCAGAAGGGGGGACTATGGCTACACCTTC.

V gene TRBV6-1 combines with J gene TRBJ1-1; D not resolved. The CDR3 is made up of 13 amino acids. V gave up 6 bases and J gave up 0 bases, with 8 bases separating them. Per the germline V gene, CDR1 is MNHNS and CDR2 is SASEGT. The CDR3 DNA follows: TGTGCCAGCAGCGTCACGATGAACACTGAAGCTTTCTTT. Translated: CASSVTMNTEAFF.

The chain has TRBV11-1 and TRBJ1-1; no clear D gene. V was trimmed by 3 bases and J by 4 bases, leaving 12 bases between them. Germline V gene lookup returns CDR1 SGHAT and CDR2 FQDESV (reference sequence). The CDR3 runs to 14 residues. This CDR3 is CASSFSDGPTEAFF. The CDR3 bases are TGTGCCAGCAGCTTCTCAGACGGTCCCACTGAAGCTTTCTTT. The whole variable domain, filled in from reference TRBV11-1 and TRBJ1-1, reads EAEVAQSPRYKITEKSQAVAFWCDPISGHATLYWYRQILGQGPELLVQFQDESVVDDSQLPKDRFSAERLKGVDSTLKIQPAELGDSAMYLCASSFSDGPTEAFFGQGTRLTVV.

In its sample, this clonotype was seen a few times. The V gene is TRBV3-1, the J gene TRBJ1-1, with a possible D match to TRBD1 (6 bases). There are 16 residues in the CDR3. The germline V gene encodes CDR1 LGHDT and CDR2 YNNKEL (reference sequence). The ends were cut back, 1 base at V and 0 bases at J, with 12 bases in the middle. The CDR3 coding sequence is TGTGCCAGCAGCCAAGGAACAGGGATGATGAACACTGAAGCTTTCTTT. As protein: CASSQGTGMMNTEAFF.